This T cell receptor beta chain stems from a study of blood T cell repertoires in COVID-19. Whole-study context: Acute and convalescent COVID-19 specimens originated in the United States, Italy and Spain. T cells, B-cell-depleted T cells, or PBMCs supplied cDNA or gDNA.

Per the germline V gene, CDR1 is DFQATT and CDR2 is SNEGSKA (reference sequence). With 3 bases removed from V and 9 bases from J, the gap between germline ends came to 20 bases. The CDR3 extends over 14 amino acids. This clone was counted between two and nine times. Source study methods: Estimation of nucleated cell counts relied on the amplification of reference gene primers. Here immunoSEQ multiplex PCR was the method, and the copy in TCRdb shows in-frame clones only, minus some. The D gene and trimming were derived from the DNA, and the V and J assignments and clone size from that table. The data show 200,000 to 250,000 clones, 80% to 85% seen once.

This chain links TRBV20-1 with TRBJ1-2; no definite D call. The TCR originated in a woman in her 70s with COVID-19, enrolled during active disease. Sequenced input: peripheral blood. The CDR3 nucleotides read TGCAGTGCTAGTGCCCTTAATTCCGGGAAGAGCTACACCTTC. It specifies CSASALNSGKSYTF.